This TCR beta chain was recorded in a study of T cells in tumors after PD-1 blockade. Overall study context: Either cemiplimab 350 mg every 2 weeks or pembrolizumab 200 mg every 3 weeks was given. Mean per tumor sample: 26,066 templates (roughly 550-100,000), 6,041 unique clonotypes.

Notes on this clone: Its antigen is not identified.

TCRdb keeps only in-frame clones here, not all; method: immunoSEQ multiplex PCR. This repertoire shows around 12,000 clones, under 80% found once; its top ten account for 16%. Points from the study as a whole: Two pre-treatment samples showed no clonal replacement between them. Expanded exhausted CD8+ clones after therapy were mostly novel clonotypes.

This CDR3 has 15 amino acids. Looked up from germline, CDR1 is SGHTA and CDR2 is FQGNSA. J was trimmed by 7 bases and V by 4 bases; bases with no gene match: 7. Material: tumor tissue, obtained before anti-PD-1 treatment. The chain couples TRBV7-2 to TRBJ2-1; 10 nucleotides line up with TRBD2. This clonotype originated in a human donor with basal cell carcinoma. CDR3 region: CASSSSSGSRNEQFF. The CDR3 DNA sequence: TGTGCCAGCAGCTCCTCTAGCGGGAGTCGAAATGAGCAGTTCTTC. Full variable domain (outside the CDR3, taken from reference TRBV7-2 and TRBJ2-1): GAGVSQSPSNKVTEKGKDVELRCDPISGHTALYWYRQSLGQGLEFLIYFQGNSAPDKSGLPSDRFSAERTGGSVSTLTIQRTQQEDSAVYLCASSSSSGSRNEQFFGPGTRLTVL.